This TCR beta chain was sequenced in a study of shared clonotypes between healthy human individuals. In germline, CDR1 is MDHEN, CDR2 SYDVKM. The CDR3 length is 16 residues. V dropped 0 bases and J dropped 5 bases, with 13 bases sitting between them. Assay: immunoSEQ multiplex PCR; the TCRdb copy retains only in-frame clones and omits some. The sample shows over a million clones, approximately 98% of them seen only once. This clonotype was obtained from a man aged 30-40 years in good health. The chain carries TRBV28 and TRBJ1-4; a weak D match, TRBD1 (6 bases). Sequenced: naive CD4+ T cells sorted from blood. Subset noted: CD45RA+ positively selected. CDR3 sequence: CASSLWRGQFNEKLFF. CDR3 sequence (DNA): TGTGCCAGCAGTTTATGGCGGGGACAATTCAATGAAAAACTGTTTTTT.